This record covers a single TCR beta chain. Seattle-derived patients entered the study during active infection and were followed longitudinally. Source study methods: Cell counts per sample came from amplifying reference gene primers. TCRdb's copy holds only in-frame clones and misses some; the assay was immunoSEQ multiplex PCR. Clone size and V and J calls were adopted from that table, with D and trimming inferred from the DNA. This table has roughly 250,000 clones, about 85% appearing once. This specimen comes from a study of blood T cell repertoires in COVID-19. In the study overall: The United States, Italy and Spain were the sources of the acute and convalescent COVID-19 samples. T cells, B-cell-depleted T cells, or PBMCs provided the cDNA or gDNA that served as material.

Trimming took 4 bases from V and 2 from J, leaving 12 bases between them. Germline V CDR1 and CDR2: SNHLY, FYNNEI. CDR3 size: 14 residues. This sequence joins TRBV2 and TRBJ2-7, with D maybe TRBD1 (6 bases). The source material was peripheral blood. The TCR sequence derives from a human donor with COVID-19, enrolled during active disease. The donor label of this sample is uncertain. The chain's CDR3 is CASSVRGPPYEQYF. CDR3 sequence (DNA): TGTGCCAGCAGTGTCAGGGGACCACCCTACGAGCAGTACTTC. The variable domain in full, with the rest retrieved from reference TRBV2 and TRBJ2-7, is EPEVTQTPSHQVTQMGQEVILRCVPISNHLYFYWYRQILGQKVEFLVSFYNNEISEKSEIFDDQFSVERPDGSNFTLKIRSTKLEDSAMYFCASSVRGPPYEQYFGPGTRLTVT.